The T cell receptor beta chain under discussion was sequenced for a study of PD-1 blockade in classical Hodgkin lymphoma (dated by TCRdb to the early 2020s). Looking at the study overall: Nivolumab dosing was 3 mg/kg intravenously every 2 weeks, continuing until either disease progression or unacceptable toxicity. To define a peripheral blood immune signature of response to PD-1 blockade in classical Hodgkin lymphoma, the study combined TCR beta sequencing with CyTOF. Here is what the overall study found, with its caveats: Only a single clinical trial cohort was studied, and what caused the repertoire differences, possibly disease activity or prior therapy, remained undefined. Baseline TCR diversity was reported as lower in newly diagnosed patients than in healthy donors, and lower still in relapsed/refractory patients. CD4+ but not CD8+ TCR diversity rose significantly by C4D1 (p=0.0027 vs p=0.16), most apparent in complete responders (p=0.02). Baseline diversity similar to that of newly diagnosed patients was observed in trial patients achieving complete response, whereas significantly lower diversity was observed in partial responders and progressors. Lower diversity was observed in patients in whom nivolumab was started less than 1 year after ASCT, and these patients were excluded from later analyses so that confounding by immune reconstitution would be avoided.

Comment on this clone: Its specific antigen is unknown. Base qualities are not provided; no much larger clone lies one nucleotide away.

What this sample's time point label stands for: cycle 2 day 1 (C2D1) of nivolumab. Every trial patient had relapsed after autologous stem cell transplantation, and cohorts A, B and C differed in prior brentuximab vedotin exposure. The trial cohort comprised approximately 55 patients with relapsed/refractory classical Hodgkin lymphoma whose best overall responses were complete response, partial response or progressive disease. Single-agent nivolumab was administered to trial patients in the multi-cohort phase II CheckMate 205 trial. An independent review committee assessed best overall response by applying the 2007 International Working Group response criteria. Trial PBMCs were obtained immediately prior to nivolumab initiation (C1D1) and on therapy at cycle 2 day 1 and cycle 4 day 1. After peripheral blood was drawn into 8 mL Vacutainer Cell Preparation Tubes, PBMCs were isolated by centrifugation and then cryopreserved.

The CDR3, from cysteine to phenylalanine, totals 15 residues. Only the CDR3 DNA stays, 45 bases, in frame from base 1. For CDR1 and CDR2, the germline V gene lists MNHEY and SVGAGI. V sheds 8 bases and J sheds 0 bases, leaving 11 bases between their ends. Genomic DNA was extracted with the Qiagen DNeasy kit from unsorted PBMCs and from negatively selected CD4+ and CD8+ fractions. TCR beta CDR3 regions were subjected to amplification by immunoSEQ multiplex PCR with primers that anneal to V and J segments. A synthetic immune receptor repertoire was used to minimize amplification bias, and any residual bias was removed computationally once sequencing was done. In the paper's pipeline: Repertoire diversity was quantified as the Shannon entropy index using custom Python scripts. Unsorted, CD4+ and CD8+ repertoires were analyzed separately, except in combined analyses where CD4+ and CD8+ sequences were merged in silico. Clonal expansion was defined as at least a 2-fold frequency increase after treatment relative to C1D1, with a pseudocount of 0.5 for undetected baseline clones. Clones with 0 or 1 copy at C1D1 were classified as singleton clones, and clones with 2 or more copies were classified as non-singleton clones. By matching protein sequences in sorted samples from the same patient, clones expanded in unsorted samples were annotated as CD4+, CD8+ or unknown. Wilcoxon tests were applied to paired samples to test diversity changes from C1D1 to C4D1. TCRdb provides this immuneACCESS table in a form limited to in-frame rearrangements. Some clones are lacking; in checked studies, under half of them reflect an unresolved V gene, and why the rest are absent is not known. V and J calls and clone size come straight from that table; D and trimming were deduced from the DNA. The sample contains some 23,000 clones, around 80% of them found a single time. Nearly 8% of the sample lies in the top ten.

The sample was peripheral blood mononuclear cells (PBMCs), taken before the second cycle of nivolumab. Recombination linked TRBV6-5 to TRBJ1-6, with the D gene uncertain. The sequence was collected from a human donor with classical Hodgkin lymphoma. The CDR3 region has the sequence CASSYATSYNSPLHF. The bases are TGTGCCAGCTCCTACGCGACCTCCTATAATTCACCCCTCCACTTT.